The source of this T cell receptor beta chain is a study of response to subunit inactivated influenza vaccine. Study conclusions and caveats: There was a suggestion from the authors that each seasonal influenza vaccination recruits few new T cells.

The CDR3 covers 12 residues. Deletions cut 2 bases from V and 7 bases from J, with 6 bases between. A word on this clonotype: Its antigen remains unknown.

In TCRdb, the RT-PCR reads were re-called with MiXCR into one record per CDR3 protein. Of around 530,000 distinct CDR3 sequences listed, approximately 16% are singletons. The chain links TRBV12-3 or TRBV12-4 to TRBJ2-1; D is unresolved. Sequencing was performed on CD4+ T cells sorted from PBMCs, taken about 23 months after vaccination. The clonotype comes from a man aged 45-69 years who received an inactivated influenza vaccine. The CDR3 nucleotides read TGTGCCAGCAGTTTAATCAGGAATGAGCAGTTCTTC. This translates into CASSLIRNEQFF.